These 20 T cell receptor beta chains were all obtained from the same sample, sequenced in a study of OX40 agonist ivuxolimab in advanced cancers. The library relied on the immunoSEQ multiplex PCR assay. TCRdb carries this immuneACCESS record with in-frame sequences only. Its versions omit some clonotypes, under half of them owing to an unresolved V gene in the studies checked, with the rest unexplained. This sample has roughly 81,000 clones in its table, and nearly 95% of those were observed once. The biggest ten clones account for around 10% of the sample. The sample in question was CD4+ or CD8+ T cells sorted from blood, obtained in a trial of the OX40 agonist ivuxolimab. Receptors were obtained from an adult with an advanced solid tumor such as melanoma, head and neck, liver or kidney cancer.

This clone was counted only a few times. The rearrangement uses TRBV6-4 and TRBJ2-1; 8 bases match TRBD2. The CDR3 sequence is 16 residues long. Germline CDR1 and CDR2: MRHNA and SNTAGT. V lost 4 bases, J lost 1 base, and 6 bases stayed unmatched. CDR3: CASSASGGESYNEQFF. In nucleotides, the CDR3 is TGTGCCAGCAGTGCATCCGGGGGGGAGTCCTACAATGAGCAGTTCTTC.

The rearrangement joins TRBV29-1 to TRBJ1-2; 7 bases fit TRBD1. Germline V CDR1 and CDR2: SQVTM, ANQGSEA. With 1 base clipped from V and 4 bases from J, the junction kept 6 bases outside the gene matches. The CDR3 is 14 amino acids. The CDR3 spells CSVEAQGGGYGYTF. The DNA of the CDR3 is TGCAGCGTTGAAGCCCAGGGGGGTGGCTATGGCTACACCTTC.

This chain joins TRBV5-8 and TRBJ2-7; no clear D. V was pared by 5 bases and J by 2 bases, with 8 bases between. This CDR3 comprises 12 residues. Germline V gene data show CDR1 as SGHTS and CDR2 as YDEGEE. In nucleotides, the CDR3 is TGTGCCAGCAGTCGAGAGGCCTACGAGCAGTACTTC. Its protein is CASSREAYEQYF. Looking up the rest from reference TRBV5-8 and TRBJ2-7 gives the full variable domain: EAGVTQSPTHLIKTRGQQATLRCSPISGHTSVYWYQQALGLGLQFLLWYDEGEERNRGNFPPRFSGRQFPNYSSELNVNALELEDSALYLCASSREAYEQYFGPGTRLTVT.

The chain has TRBV5-6 and TRBJ2-3, with 9 bases identical to TRBD2. Germline V gives CDR1 SGHDT, CDR2 YYEEEE. V gave up 4 bases and J gave up 5 bases; unmatched junction bases: 14. The CDR3 length is 17 residues. In DNA form, the CDR3 reads TGTGCCAGCAGCACCCTCGTAGCGGGAGAAGGTAGAGATACGCAGTATTTT. Its protein is CASSTLVAGEGRDTQYF.

The chain joins TRBV11-1 to TRBJ2-2, with 8 nucleotides matching TRBD1. The CDR3 is 15 amino acids. V shed 5 bases, J shed 6 bases, and the junction held 8 bases outside the gene matches. The germline gives CDR1 SGHAT, CDR2 FQDESV (reference sequence). CDR3 coding DNA: TGTGCCAGCAGCCTGAGGACAGGGTATGCCGGGGAGCTGTTTTTT. Translation gives CASSLRTGYAGELFF. The full variable domain, with the rest looked up from reference TRBV11-1 and TRBJ2-2, is EAEVAQSPRYKITEKSQAVAFWCDPISGHATLYWYRQILGQGPELLVQFQDESVVDDSQLPKDRFSAERLKGVDSTLKIQPAELGDSAMYLCASSLRTGYAGELFFGEGSRLTVL.

The V and J genes are TRBV6-9 and TRBJ2-3, with a tentative D call TRBD1 (6 bases). The length of the CDR3 is 13 residues. V gave up 11 bases and J gave up 4 bases, with 16 bases separating them. CDR1 and CDR2 (germline): MNHGY, SVAAGI. In nucleotides, the CDR3 is TGTGCCGGGGGCCAACAGGGTGCAGATACGCAGTATTTT. This translates into CAGGQQGADTQYF.

This chain joins TRBV4-3 and TRBJ2-1; D possibly uses TRBD1 or TRBD2 (5 bases each). V was pared by 4 bases and J by 4 bases, with 11 bases between. Germline CDR1 and CDR2: LGHNA and YSLEER. The CDR3 is made up of 14 amino acids. CDR3 in amino acids: CASSPGTAYNEQFF. Here the CDR3 DNA reads TGCGCCAGCAGCCCTGGGACCGCATACAATGAGCAGTTCTTC.

This CDR3 is CASSSFSGTEAFF. The DNA of the CDR3 is TGTGCCAGCAGCTCCTTTAGTGGCACTGAAGCTTTCTTT. The V gene is TRBV7-9, the J gene TRBJ1-1; D remains unclear. The CDR3 contains 13 residues. Germline V gene data show CDR1 as SEHNR and CDR2 as FQNEAQ (reference sequence). Deletions cut 4 bases from V and 4 bases from J, with 10 bases between.

The genes are TRBV6-6 and TRBJ2-1; 11 positions match TRBD2. Trimming cost V 1 base and J 4 bases; bases outside gene matches: 0. This CDR3 is built from 15 residues. Germline CDR1 is MNHNY and CDR2 is SVGAGI (reference sequence). This CDR3 reads CASSYLAGGYNEQFF. DNA for the CDR3: TGTGCCAGCAGTTACTTAGCGGGGGGGTACAATGAGCAGTTCTTC.

The chain couples TRBV27 to TRBJ2-7; tentative D call: TRBD1 (5 bases). The CDR3 spans 14 residues. Trimming left V 6 bases short and J 4 bases short, with 16 bases between. CDR1 is MNHEY, CDR2 SMNVEV, per germline (reference sequence). CDR3 nucleotide sequence: TGTGCCAGCAGCCTACAGGCTAGACCTTACGAGCAGTACTTC. Amino acid sequence: CASSLQARPYEQYF.

This chain connects TRBV19 to TRBJ2-2; possible D gene TRBD1, 5 bases. The CDR3 extends over 18 amino acids. Looked up from germline, CDR1 is LNHDA and CDR2 is SQIVND (reference sequence). Trimming removed 1 base from V and 3 bases from J, with 18 bases in between. In DNA, the CDR3 is TGTGCCAGTAGTATAGGTACCACCCGTGGGGCGTACACCGGGGAGCTGTTTTTT. Protein sequence: CASSIGTTRGAYTGELFF.

The V gene is TRBV27, the J gene TRBJ1-1, with D uncertain. This CDR3 has 11 residues. V lost 10 bases, J lost 7 bases, and 13 bases lay in between. The germline gives CDR1 MNHEY, CDR2 SMNVEV (reference sequence). CDR3: CATGTGFEAFF. CDR3 sequence (DNA): TGTGCCACCGGCACGGGGTTTGAAGCTTTCTTT.

The J gene is TRBJ1-2, the V gene TRBV19; TRBD1 matches 7 bases. The CDR3 extends over 15 amino acids. Germline loops: CDR1 LNHDA, CDR2 SQIVND (reference sequence). J lost 3 bases, V lost 2 bases, and 6 bases had no gene match. The CDR3 here is CASSISAGGDYGYTF. The CDR3 region has the DNA TGTGCCAGTAGTATATCGGCAGGGGGAGACTATGGCTACACCTTC.

Here the CDR3 reads CASRAGVGTQYF. The CDR3 DNA follows: TGTGCCAGTAGGGCAGGGGTCGGGACCCAGTACTTC. The chain has TRBV19 and TRBJ2-5, with a possible D match to TRBD1 (6 bases). The V gene's germline CDR1 is LNHDA and CDR2 SQIVND (reference sequence). The CDR3 has 12 residues. V was cut by 6 bases and J by 7 bases, with 12 bases left in between.

This clone has only a few counts. This chain uses TRBV9 with TRBJ2-1, with 9 bases that match TRBD2. Germline assignment: CDR1 SGDLS and CDR2 YYNGEE. The V segment lost 0 bases and the J segment 3 bases; nucleotides outside the gene matches: 1. The length of the CDR3 is 15 residues. The CDR3 nucleotides are TGTGCCAGCAGCGTAGTTAGCGGGAGCTACAATGAGCAGTTCTTC. It translates to CASSVVSGSYNEQFF.

The CDR3 reads CASSLGRGNSGKVYEQYF. In DNA form, the CDR3 reads TGTGCCAGCAGCTTAGGGAGGGGTAATAGCGGGAAAGTGTACGAGCAGTACTTC. The rearrangement joins TRBV7-2 to TRBJ2-7, with TRBD2 identical over 8 bases. This CDR3 region has 18 residues. V was pared by 1 base and J by 4 bases, with 15 bases of the junction left unmatched. Germline-derived CDR1 and CDR2 are SGHTA and FQGNSA.

In this sample, this clone turned up a few times. V usage is TRBV30 and J usage is TRBJ1-5; TRBD1 is a possible D gene (5 bases). V was clipped by 3 bases and J by 5 bases, with 14 bases between them. CDR1 and CDR2 (germline): GTSNPN, SVGIG (reference sequence). The CDR3 runs to 14 residues. The DNA of the CDR3 is TGTGCCTGGAGCCGGGCCCTGGGGGATCAGCCCCAGCATTTT. Translated: CAWSRALGDQPQHF.

The genes are TRBV9 and TRBJ2-7, with 7 bases lining up with TRBD1. The CDR3 runs to 14 residues. Germline-derived CDR1 and CDR2 are SGDLS and YYNGEE. The J segment lost 0 bases and the V segment lost 4 bases, leaving 4 bases of the junction unmatched. CDR3 residues: CASSRTGASYEQYF. The CDR3 DNA sequence: TGTGCCAGCAGCCGTACAGGGGCCTCCTACGAGCAGTACTTC.

This rearrangement joins TRBV7-2 to TRBJ2-5; 14 nucleotides match TRBD2. The trim removed 7 bases at V and 4 bases at J, leaving 5 bases unmatched. The germline V gene has CDR1 SGHTA and CDR2 FQGNSA. The CDR3 is 15 amino acids. CDR3 DNA sequence: TGTGCCAGCATTACCGGGACTAGCGGGGGAGAGACCCAGTACTTC. Residues: CASITGTSGGETQYF.

The genes are TRBV27 and TRBJ2-1, with 14 bases lining up with TRBD2. Germline V CDR1 and CDR2: MNHEY, SMNVEV (reference sequence). The CDR3 sequence is 15 residues long. V lost 4 bases and J lost 7; bases outside the gene matches: 3. CDR3 sequence: CASSYGTSGRNEQFF. The CDR3 DNA sequence: TGTGCCAGCAGTTACGGGACTAGCGGGAGAAATGAGCAGTTCTTC.